The rows below give T cell receptor beta chains drawn from one sample of a study of PD-1 blockade in classical Hodgkin lymphoma. Profiling relied on immunoSEQ multiplex PCR, and the TCRdb table lists in-frame clones only, not all of them. Among 90,000 to 100,000 clones listed, nearly 90% were seen once. This specimen consisted of peripheral blood mononuclear cells (PBMCs), obtained before the second cycle of nivolumab. These receptors originate from a human donor with classical Hodgkin lymphoma. The CDR3 runs from the conserved cysteine through the conserved F or W. A D gene is named only where the DNA matches it firmly. The size entry is marked missing in some rows and otherwise reads once, few, many or a size class.

CDR3nt: TGTGCCAGCAGCCGTTGGAGACCTACAGATACGCAGTATTTT
CDR3aa: CASSRWRPTDTQYF
d_gene: NA
abundance: few
j_gene: TRBJ2-3
v_gene: TRBV11-2

CDR3nt: TGTGCCAGCAGTGACGGGGGGGGCCAGTATTTT
CDR3aa: CASSDGGGQYF
d_gene: TRBD2
abundance: NA
j_gene: TRBJ2-3
v_gene: TRBV2

CDR3nt: TGTGCCAGCAGCTTGGCCATACGCAGGGGCAATGAGCAGTTCTTC
CDR3aa: CASSLAIRRGNEQFF
d_gene: NA
abundance: NA
j_gene: TRBJ2-1
v_gene: TRBV5-6

CDR3nt: TGTGCCAGCAGCTTAGATGGGGGTCCCTACAATGAGCAGTTCTTC
CDR3aa: CASSLDGGPYNEQFF
d_gene: NA
abundance: NA
j_gene: TRBJ2-1
v_gene: TRBV11-1

CDR3nt: TGTGCCAGCAGTGATTGGTCAGATCCCTACAATGAGCAGTTCTTC
CDR3aa: CASSDWSDPYNEQFF
d_gene: NA
abundance: once
j_gene: TRBJ2-1
v_gene: TRBV25-1

CDR3nt: TGTGCCAGCAGCTTGGAAGGGCGACCGGACCCTTACGAGCAGTACTTC
CDR3aa: CASSLEGRPDPYEQYF
d_gene: NA
abundance: once
j_gene: TRBJ2-7
v_gene: TRBV5-6

CDR3nt: TGTGCCAGCAGTGCAAGGACGTACAATCAGCCCCAGCATTTT
CDR3aa: CASSARTYNQPQHF
d_gene: NA
abundance: once
j_gene: TRBJ1-5
v_gene: TRBV28

CDR3nt: TGTGCCAGCAGTTCGATCCACCCCGGGGAGCTGTTTTTT
CDR3aa: CASSSIHPGELFF
d_gene: NA
abundance: NA
j_gene: TRBJ2-2
v_gene: TRBV27

CDR3nt: TGTGCCAGCAGTGAAGGCGAGTGGAGCAATCAGCCCCAGCATTTT
CDR3aa: CASSEGEWSNQPQHF
d_gene: NA
abundance: NA
j_gene: TRBJ1-5
v_gene: TRBV6-1

CDR3nt: TGTGCCAGCAGTTTCGAGGGGCCCGCCAACGAGCAGTACTTC
CDR3aa: CASSFEGPANEQYF
d_gene: NA
abundance: NA
j_gene: TRBJ2-7
v_gene: TRBV27

CDR3nt: TGTGCCAGCAGCTTACCGGGAGCGCCCCAAGAGACCCAGTACTTC
CDR3aa: CASSLPGAPQETQYF
d_gene: NA
abundance: NA
j_gene: TRBJ2-5
v_gene: TRBV7-2

CDR3nt: TGTGCCAGCAGCGCGACAGGGGGTCATGAAAAACTGTTTTTT
CDR3aa: CASSATGGHEKLFF
d_gene: TRBD1
abundance: NA
j_gene: TRBJ1-4
v_gene: TRBV9

CDR3nt: TGTGCCAGCAGCCGACAGGGCTCTGGAAACACCATATATTTT
CDR3aa: CASSRQGSGNTIYF
d_gene: TRBD1
abundance: NA
j_gene: TRBJ1-3
v_gene: TRBV11-2

CDR3nt: TGTGCCAGCTCTGGTGGGGGGTACAATCAGCCCCAGCATTTT
CDR3aa: CASSGGGYNQPQHF
d_gene: NA
abundance: once
j_gene: TRBJ1-5
v_gene: TRBV6-1

CDR3nt: TGTGCCATCAGTGGCAGATCTACTGTCAGCTCCTACGAGCAGTACTTC
CDR3aa: CAISGRSTVSSYEQYF
d_gene: NA
abundance: once
j_gene: TRBJ2-7
v_gene: TRBV10-3

CDR3nt: TGTGCCAGTAGTATAGTTGGGCAGGCAACAGATACGCAGTATTTT
CDR3aa: CASSIVGQATDTQYF
d_gene: NA
abundance: NA
j_gene: TRBJ2-3
v_gene: TRBV19

CDR3nt: TGTGCCAGCGGTAGGACAGGTTATGGCTACACCTTC
CDR3aa: CASGRTGYGYTF
d_gene: TRBD1
abundance: NA
j_gene: TRBJ1-2
v_gene: TRBV28

CDR3nt: TGCACCAGCAGCCCCTCCACGGAGACCCAGTACTTC
CDR3aa: CTSSPSTETQYF
d_gene: NA
abundance: NA
j_gene: TRBJ2-5
v_gene: TRBV1

CDR3nt: TGTGCCAGCAGCTTAGCGGTAGCGGGAGTTAGTGAGCAGTTCTTC
CDR3aa: CASSLAVAGVSEQFF
d_gene: TRBD2
abundance: NA
j_gene: TRBJ2-1
v_gene: TRBV7-8

CDR3nt: TGTGCCAGCAGTTTCTGGACAAGCGTCTATGGCTACACCTTC
CDR3aa: CASSFWTSVYGYTF
d_gene: NA
abundance: few
j_gene: TRBJ1-2
v_gene: TRBV28

CDR3nt: TGTGCCAGCTCACCAGGCATCGGCAATGAGCAGTTCTTC
CDR3aa: CASSPGIGNEQFF
d_gene: NA
abundance: NA
j_gene: TRBJ2-1
v_gene: TRBV18

CDR3nt: TGTGCCAGCAACGAGACAGTAGGGCGCAATTCACCCCTCCACTTT
CDR3aa: CASNETVGRNSPLHF
d_gene: NA
abundance: NA
j_gene: TRBJ1-6
v_gene: TRBV7-9